Only a few counts were recorded for the clone carrying this T cell receptor (beta chain). What it binds is unknown. cDNA synthesis used the whole RNA isolate, giving expressed TCRB sequences. Clones were read by immunoSEQ multiplex PCR, and TCRdb kept only the in-frame ones, dropping some. The profile shows some 400,000 clones, approximately 15% of them singletons. These data come from a study of beta chain features in type 1 diabetes. Study results and limitations: At VDJ recombination sites, type 1 diabetes patients had fewer insertions and more deleted nucleotides.

This CDR3 has 14 amino acids. Per the germline V gene, CDR1 is LNHDA and CDR2 is SQIVND (reference sequence). Trimming stripped 9 bases from V and 4 bases from J, with 17 bases between. The chain carries TRBV19 and TRBJ2-3, with D maybe TRBD2 (5 bases). This TCR derives from a young woman in good health. The sample was naive CD4+ T cells from blood. The CDR3 region has the DNA TGTGCCAGCGCGGTGAAACTAGGTGCAGATACGCAGTATTTT. It yields the protein CASAVKLGADTQYF.